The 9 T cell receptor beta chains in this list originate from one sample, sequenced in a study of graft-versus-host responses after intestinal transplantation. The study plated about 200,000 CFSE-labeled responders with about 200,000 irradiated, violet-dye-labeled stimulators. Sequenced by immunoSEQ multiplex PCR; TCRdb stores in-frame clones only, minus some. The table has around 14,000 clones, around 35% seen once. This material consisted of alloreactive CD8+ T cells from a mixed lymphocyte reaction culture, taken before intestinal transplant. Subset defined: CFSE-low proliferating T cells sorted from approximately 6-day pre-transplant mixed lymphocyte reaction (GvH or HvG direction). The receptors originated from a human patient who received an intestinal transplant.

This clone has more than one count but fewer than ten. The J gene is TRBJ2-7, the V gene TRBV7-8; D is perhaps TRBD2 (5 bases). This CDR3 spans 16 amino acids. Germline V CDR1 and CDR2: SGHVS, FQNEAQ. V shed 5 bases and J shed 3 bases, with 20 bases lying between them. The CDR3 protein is CASSPNPGSPLYEQYF. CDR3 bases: TGTGCCAGCAGCCCTAACCCGGGGTCCCCCCTCTACGAGCAGTACTTC.

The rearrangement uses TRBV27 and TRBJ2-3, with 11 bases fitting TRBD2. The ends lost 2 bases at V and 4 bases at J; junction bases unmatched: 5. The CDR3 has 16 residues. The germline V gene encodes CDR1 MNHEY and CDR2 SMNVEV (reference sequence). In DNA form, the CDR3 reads TGTGCCAGCAGTTTAACTCTAGCGGGGGGCCCAGATACGCAGTATTTT. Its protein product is CASSLTLAGGPDTQYF.

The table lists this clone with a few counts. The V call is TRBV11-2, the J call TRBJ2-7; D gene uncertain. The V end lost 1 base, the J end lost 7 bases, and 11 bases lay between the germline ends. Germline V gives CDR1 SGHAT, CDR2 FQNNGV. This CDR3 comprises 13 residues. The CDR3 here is CASSLAQAIEQYF. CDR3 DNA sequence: TGTGCCAGCAGCTTAGCCCAGGCAATTGAGCAGTACTTC.

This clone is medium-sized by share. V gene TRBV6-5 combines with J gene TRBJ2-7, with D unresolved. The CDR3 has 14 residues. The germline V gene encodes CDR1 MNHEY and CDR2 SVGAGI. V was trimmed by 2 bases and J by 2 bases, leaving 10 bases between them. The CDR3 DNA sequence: TGTGCCAGCAGTTACGGGTCAGGAACCTACGAGCAGTACTTC. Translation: CASSYGSGTYEQYF.

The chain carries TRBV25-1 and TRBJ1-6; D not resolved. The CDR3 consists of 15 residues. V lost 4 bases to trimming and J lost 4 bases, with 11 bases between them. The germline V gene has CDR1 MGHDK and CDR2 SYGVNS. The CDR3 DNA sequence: TGTGCCAGCAGTGGTTGGGCAGCTTATAATTCACCCCTCCACTTT. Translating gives CASSGWAAYNSPLHF.

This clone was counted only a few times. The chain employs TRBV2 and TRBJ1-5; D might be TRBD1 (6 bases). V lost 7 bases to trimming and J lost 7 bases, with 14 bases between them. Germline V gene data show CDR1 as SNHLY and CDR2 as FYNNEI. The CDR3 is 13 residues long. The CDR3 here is CASTAPGDQPQHF. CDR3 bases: TGTGCCAGCACCGCTCCAGGGGACCAGCCCCAGCATTTT.

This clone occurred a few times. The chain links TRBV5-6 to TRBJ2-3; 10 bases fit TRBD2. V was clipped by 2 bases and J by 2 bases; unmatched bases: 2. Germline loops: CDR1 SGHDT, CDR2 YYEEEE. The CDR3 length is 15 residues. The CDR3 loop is CASSFGLADTDTQYF. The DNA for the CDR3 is TGTGCCAGCAGCTTTGGACTAGCGGACACAGATACGCAGTATTTT.

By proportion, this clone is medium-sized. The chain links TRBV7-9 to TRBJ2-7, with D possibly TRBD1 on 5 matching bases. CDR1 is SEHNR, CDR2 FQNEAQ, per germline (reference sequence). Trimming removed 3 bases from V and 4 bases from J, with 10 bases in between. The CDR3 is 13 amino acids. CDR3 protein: CASSFQGRYEQYF. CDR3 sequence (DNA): TGTGCCAGCAGCTTCCAGGGCCGGTACGAGCAGTACTTC.

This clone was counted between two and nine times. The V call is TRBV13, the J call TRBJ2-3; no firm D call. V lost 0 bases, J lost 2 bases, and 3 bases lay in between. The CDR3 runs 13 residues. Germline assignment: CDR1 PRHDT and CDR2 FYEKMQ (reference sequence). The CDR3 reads CASSLGNTDTQYF. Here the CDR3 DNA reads TGTGCCAGCAGCTTAGGCAACACAGATACGCAGTATTTT.